These T cell receptor beta chains were read from a single sample in a study of T-cell memory formation after mild COVID-19. Each CDR3 protein is one row after TCRdb ran MiXCR on the 5' RACE reads. Altogether hundreds of thousands of distinct CDR3 sequences are present, 15% to 25% being singletons, with the ten largest covering 7.5% to 9.5%. Sequences were obtained from PBMCs or a T cell subset sorted from them (not recorded which). The receptor set was obtained from an adult woman who had mild COVID-19 (a few samples of this study predate the infection). Cell type and time point are not known. Each CDR3 is given with its conserved first and last residue. A D gene is named only where the DNA matches it firmly. The listing skips clone size in some rows; elsewhere it reads once, few, many or a size class.

clone_size j_call cdr3_length d_call v_call cdr3_nt cdr3_aa
few TRBJ1-4 15 - TRBV12-3/TRBV12-4 TGTGCCAGCAGTTGGGGGCCCACAACTAATGAAAAACTGTTTTTT CASSWGPTTNEKLFF
few TRBJ2-7 12 - TRBV12-3/TRBV12-4 TGTGCCAGCAATCCGCAGTCCTACGAGCAGTACTTC CASNPQSYEQYF
few TRBJ2-7 17 TRBD2 TRBV5-1 TGCGCCAGCAGCTTGGTGGGACTAGCGGGAGCCTCCTACGAGCAGTACTTC CASSLVGLAGASYEQYF
few TRBJ2-5 14 TRBD2 TRBV7-9 TGTGCCAGCAGCTATCTAGCGGGAGCAGAGACCCAGTACTTC CASSYLAGAETQYF
- TRBJ2-5 8 - TRBV20-1 TGCAGCGTTGGGGCCCAGTACTTC CSVGAQYF
- TRBJ2-7 13 TRBD2 TRBV3-1 TGTGCCAGCAGCCATGGGACTAGCCGCGGGCAGTACTTC CASSHGTSRGQYF
- TRBJ1-5 16 - TRBV6-2/TRBV6-3 TGTGCCAGCAGGCAGGCGGGGGTTTCGAGCAATCAGCCCCAGCATTTT CASRQAGVSSNQPQHF
few TRBJ2-2 13 - TRBV24-1 TGTGCCACCTGGAGCGGAAACACCGGGGAGCTGTTTTTT CATWSGNTGELFF
few TRBJ1-2 15 - TRBV4-1 TGCGCCAGCAGCCAAGGGGCCCGAGGGCTCGCTGGCTACACCTTC CASSQGARGLAGYTF
- TRBJ1-5 14 - TRBV30 TGTGCCTGGAGTGCAGGGGTTGAAGGTCAGCCCCAGCATTTT CAWSAGVEGQPQHF
- TRBJ2-5 18 TRBD2 TRBV12-3/TRBV12-4 TGTGCCAGCAGTGACTCATTTCTAGCGGGGGTGGGGCAAGAGACCCAGTACTTC CASSDSFLAGVGQETQYF
- TRBJ2-2 13 - TRBV7-8 TGTGCCAGCAGCTTCCTCCCATCCGGGGAGCTGTTTTTT CASSFLPSGELFF
- TRBJ2-7 14 - TRBV5-6 TGTGCCAGCAGCTTGTTGTTTTCCTCCTACGAGCAGTACTTC CASSLLFSSYEQYF
- TRBJ2-1 16 TRBD2 TRBV5-6 TGTGCCAGCAGTGGACTAGCGGGAGGGCCTTTCGGTGAGCAGTTCTTC CASSGLAGGPFGEQFF
- TRBJ2-2 17 TRBD2 TRBV24-1 TGTGCCACCATGGGAAATAGCGGGACGGAGGGGACCGGGGAGCTGTTTTTT CATMGNSGTEGTGELFF
few TRBJ2-7 16 TRBD2 TRBV7-9 TGTGCCAGCAGCTGGGAAACTAGCGGGAGTCTATACGAGCAGTACTTC CASSWETSGSLYEQYF
few TRBJ1-2 15 - TRBV5-1 TGCGCCAGCAGCTTTCCGGGACGGCCTAACTATGGCTACACCTTC CASSFPGRPNYGYTF
many TRBJ2-3 15 - TRBV9 TGTGCCAGCAGCGTCGGGACTGTCGGCACAGATACGCAGTATTTT CASSVGTVGTDTQYF
few TRBJ2-1 14 - TRBV4-3 TGCGCCAGCAGCCATGCCGGGACCACCAATGAGCAGTTCTTC CASSHAGTTNEQFF
many TRBJ1-1 14 - TRBV18 TGTGCCAGCTCACCTATCCCCCAGAACACTGAAGCTTTCTTT CASSPIPQNTEAFF
- TRBJ2-7 16 - TRBV19 TGTGCCAGTAGTGTGAATGCGGGACTCGCTGGGGGGGAGCAGTACTTC CASSVNAGLAGGEQYF
- TRBJ1-2 14 - TRBV7-8 TGTGCCAGCAGCTTAGCCCAGGGACGATATGGCTACACCTTC CASSLAQGRYGYTF
- TRBJ2-7 15 TRBD2 TRBV19 TGTGCCAGTGGGCGGGGCCCGGGAGGTTCCTACGAGCAGTACTTC CASGRGPGGSYEQYF
- TRBJ2-5 12 TRBD1 TRBV9 TGTGCCAGCGGACAGGGACAAGAGACCCAGTACTTC CASGQGQETQYF
- TRBJ2-7 16 TRBD1 TRBV20-1 TGCAGTGCTCCAATTTATCCAGGGGGTTCTTTCTGGGAGCAGTACTTC CSAPIYPGGSFWEQYF
- TRBJ1-1 13 - TRBV29-1 TGCAGCGTTGAAGGCACGGGGAACACTGAAGCTTTCTTT CSVEGTGNTEAFF
few TRBJ2-3 16 - TRBV7-2 TGTGCCAGCAGCTCGCAAAGCCTGGCTGGCACAGATACGCAGTATTTT CASSSQSLAGTDTQYF
few TRBJ1-1 15 - TRBV7-9 TGTGCCAGCAGCTTACCGTCGGGTCGGAACACTGAAGCTTTCTTT CASSLPSGRNTEAFF
few TRBJ2-3 17 - TRBV14 TGTGCCAGCAGCCAGGAATCTAGCCCTCTCAACACAGATACGCAGTATTTT CASSQESSPLNTDTQYF
- TRBJ2-1 13 - TRBV4-3 TGCGCCAGCAGCCAAGAAGGCTGGAATGAGCAGTTCTTC CASSQEGWNEQFF
- TRBJ1-1 14 TRBD1 TRBV20-1 TGCAGTGCTAGCCGACAGGGTATTAACACTGAAGCTTTCTTT CSASRQGINTEAFF
few TRBJ2-3 14 - TRBV3-1 TGTGCCAGCAGACAAGAGGTCAAAACAGATACGCAGTATTTT CASRQEVKTDTQYF
few TRBJ2-5 13 TRBD2 TRBV24-1 TGTGCCAGAGAAGCGGGAGAGGACGAGACCCAGTACTTC CAREAGEDETQYF